Reported below is one T cell receptor (beta chain). The data were obtained in a study of T cell changes during pregnancy in multiple sclerosis. Sequenced by immunoSEQ multiplex PCR; TCRdb stores in-frame clones only, minus some. The sample comprises around 49,000 clones, 85% to 95% of which are singletons, and almost 6% rests with the top ten. V lost 6 bases and J 1 base, leaving 19 bases between the germline ends. This CDR3 has 18 residues. The germline CDR1 and CDR2 sequences are SNHLY and FYNNEI. The origin of this receptor is a female donor with multiple sclerosis, enrolled in a pregnancy study. The genes are TRBV2 and TRBJ2-6; D perhaps matches TRBD1 (7 bases). The sequencing here drew on CD8+ T cells from peripheral blood mononuclear cells, taken in the first trimester of pregnancy. The CDR3 protein is CASRAGQLPESGANVLTF. The DNA for the CDR3 is TGTGCCAGCAGGGCGGGACAGCTACCTGAGTCTGGGGCCAACGTCCTGACTTTC.